The source of this T cell receptor (beta chain) is a study of control samples from healthy donors and cancer patients. CDR3 length equals 13 residues. Deletions cut 0 bases from V and 4 bases from J, with 7 bases between. Germline V gene sequence: CDR1 SGDLS, CDR2 YYNGEE. Generated by immunoSEQ multiplex PCR, the TCRdb table keeps only in-frame clones and is missing some. This table has 45,000 or so clones, about 90% appearing once. The material sequenced was PBMCs. The chain combines TRBV9 with TRBJ1-2; D remains unclear. The sequence came from a woman aged 55-70 years with lung cancer. This chain's CDR3 is CASSVGVGYGYTF. In DNA, the CDR3 is TGTGCCAGCAGCGTAGGAGTAGGCTATGGCTACACCTTC.